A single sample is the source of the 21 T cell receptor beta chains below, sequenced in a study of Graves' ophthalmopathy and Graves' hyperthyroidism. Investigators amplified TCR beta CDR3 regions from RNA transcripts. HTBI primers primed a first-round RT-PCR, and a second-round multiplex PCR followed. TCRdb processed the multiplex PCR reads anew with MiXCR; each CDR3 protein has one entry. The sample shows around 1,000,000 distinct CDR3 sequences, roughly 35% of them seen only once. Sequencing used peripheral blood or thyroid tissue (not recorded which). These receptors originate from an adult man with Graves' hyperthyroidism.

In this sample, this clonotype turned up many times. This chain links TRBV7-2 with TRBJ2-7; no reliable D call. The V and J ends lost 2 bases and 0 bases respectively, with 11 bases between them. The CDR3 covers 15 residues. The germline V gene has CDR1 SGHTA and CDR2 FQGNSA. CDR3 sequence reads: CASSLSRGSSYEQYF. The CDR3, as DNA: TGTGCCAGCAGCTTATCAAGAGGATCCTCCTACGAGCAGTACTTC.

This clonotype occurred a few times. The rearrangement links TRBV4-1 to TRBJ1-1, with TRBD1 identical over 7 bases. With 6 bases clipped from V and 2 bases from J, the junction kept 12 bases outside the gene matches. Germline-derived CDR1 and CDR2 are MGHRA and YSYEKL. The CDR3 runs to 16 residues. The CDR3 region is CASRNDKTGQNTEAFF. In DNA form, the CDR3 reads TGCGCCAGCAGAAACGATAAGACAGGGCAAAACACTGAAGCTTTCTTT.

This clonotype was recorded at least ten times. In DNA form, the CDR3 reads TGCAGCGTTGAAGATCTGGGGGCTGGAAACACCATATATTTT. This encodes CSVEDLGAGNTIYF. The rearrangement links TRBV29-1 to TRBJ1-3, with D perhaps matching TRBD1 (5 bases). The CDR3 runs 14 residues. Germline V lookup: CDR1 SQVTM, CDR2 ANQGSEA. V gave up 0 bases and J gave up 2 bases, with 8 bases separating them.

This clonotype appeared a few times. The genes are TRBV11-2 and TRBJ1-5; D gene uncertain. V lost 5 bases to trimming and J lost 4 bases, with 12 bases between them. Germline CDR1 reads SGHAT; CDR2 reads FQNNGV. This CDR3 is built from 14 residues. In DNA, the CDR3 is TGTGCCAGCAGCGTTACGGGCCTAAATCAGCCCCAGCATTTT. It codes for CASSVTGLNQPQHF.

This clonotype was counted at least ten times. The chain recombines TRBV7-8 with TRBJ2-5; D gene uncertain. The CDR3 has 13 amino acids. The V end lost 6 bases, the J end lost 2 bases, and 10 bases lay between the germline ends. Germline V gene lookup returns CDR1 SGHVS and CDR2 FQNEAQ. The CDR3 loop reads CASRGLGQETQYF. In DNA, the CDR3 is TGTGCCAGCAGAGGGCTAGGGCAAGAGACCCAGTACTTC.

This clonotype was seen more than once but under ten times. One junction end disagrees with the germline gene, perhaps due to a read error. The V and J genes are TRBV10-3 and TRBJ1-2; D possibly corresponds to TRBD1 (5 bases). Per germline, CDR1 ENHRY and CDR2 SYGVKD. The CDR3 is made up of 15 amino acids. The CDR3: CASSYSPRDHYGYTF. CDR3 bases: TGTGCCAGCAGTTATTCTCCCAGGGACCACTATGGCTACACCTTC.

CDR3 protein: CASSPADRPDSLLNYGYTF. CDR3 bases: TGCGCCAGCAGCCCCGCGGACAGGCCGGACAGTCTTTTAAACTATGGCTACACCTTC. The chain carries TRBV10-2 and TRBJ1-2; 7 bases agree with TRBD1. Germline CDR1 WSHSY, CDR2 SAAADI. The CDR3 covers 19 residues. The junction had 21 bases not matched to a gene; V was cut back by 6 bases and J by 2 bases.

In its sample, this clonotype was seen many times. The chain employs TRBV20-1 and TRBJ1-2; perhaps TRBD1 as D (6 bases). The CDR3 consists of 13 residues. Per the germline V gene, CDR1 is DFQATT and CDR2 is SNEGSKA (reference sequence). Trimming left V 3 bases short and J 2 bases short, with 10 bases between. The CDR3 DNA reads TGCAGTGCTAGGACAGGCCTCAACTATGGCTACACCTTC. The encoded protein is CSARTGLNYGYTF.

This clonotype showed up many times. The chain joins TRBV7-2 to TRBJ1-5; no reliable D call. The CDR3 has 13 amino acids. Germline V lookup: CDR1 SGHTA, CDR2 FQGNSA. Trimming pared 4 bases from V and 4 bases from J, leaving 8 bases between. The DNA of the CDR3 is TGTGCCAGCAGCTCCCGAGATAATCAGCCCCAGCATTTT. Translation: CASSSRDNQPQHF.

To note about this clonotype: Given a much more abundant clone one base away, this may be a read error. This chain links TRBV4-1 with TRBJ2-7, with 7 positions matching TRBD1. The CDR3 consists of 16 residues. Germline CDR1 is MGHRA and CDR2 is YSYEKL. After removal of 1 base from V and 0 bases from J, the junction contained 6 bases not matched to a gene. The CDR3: CASSQVFGQVSYEQYV. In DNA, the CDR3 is TGCGCCAGCAGCCAAGTGTTCGGACAGGTCTCCTACGAGCAGTACGTC.

As DNA, the CDR3 is TGTGCCAGCAGCTTACGGCCGGGGAACGGGCAGCCCCAGCATTTT. It specifies CASSLRPGNGQPQHF. This sequence joins TRBV7-8 and TRBJ1-5; D remains unclear. The germline gives CDR1 SGHVS, CDR2 FQNEAQ. The CDR3 sequence is 15 residues long. The germline V and J ends were trimmed by 2 bases and 7 bases, with 15 bases remaining between them.

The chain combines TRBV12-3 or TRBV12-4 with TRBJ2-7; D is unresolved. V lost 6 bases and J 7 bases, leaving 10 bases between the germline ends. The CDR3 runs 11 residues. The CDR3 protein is CASSAAWEQYF. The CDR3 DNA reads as TGTGCCAGCAGCGCCGCGTGGGAGCAGTACTTC.

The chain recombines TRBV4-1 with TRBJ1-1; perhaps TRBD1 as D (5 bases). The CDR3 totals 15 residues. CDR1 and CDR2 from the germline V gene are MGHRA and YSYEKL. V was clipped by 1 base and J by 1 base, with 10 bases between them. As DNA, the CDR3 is TGCGCCAGCAGCCAAGTGGTAAGGGGGAACACTGAAGCTTTCTTT. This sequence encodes CASSQVVRGNTEAFF.

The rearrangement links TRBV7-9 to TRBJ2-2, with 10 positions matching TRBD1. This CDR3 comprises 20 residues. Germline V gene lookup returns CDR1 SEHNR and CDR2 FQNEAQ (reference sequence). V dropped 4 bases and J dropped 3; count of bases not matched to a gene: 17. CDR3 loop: CASSSGQGVVPGLYTGELFF. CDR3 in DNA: TGTGCCAGCAGCTCCGGACAGGGGGTCGTTCCTGGTCTATACACCGGGGAGCTGTTTTTT.

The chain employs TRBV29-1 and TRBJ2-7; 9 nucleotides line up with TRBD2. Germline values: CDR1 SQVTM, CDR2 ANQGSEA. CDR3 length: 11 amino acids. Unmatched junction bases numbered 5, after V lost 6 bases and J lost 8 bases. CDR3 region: CSVKREAQQYF. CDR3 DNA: TGCAGCGTCAAGCGGGAGGCCCAGCAGTACTTC.

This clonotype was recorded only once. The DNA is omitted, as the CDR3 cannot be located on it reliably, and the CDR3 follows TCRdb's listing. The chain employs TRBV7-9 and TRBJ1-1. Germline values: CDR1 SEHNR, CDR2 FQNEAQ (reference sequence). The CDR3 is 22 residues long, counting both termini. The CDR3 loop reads CASSFYICSASSLQGMNTEAFF.

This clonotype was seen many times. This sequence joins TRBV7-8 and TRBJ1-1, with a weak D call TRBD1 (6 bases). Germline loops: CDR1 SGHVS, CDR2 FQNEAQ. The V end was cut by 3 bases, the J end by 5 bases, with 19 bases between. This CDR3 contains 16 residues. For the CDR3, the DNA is TGTGCCAGCAGCTTGGGGTCTTGGGGGCGTGAGACTGAAGCTTTCTTT. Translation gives CASSLGSWGRETEAFF.

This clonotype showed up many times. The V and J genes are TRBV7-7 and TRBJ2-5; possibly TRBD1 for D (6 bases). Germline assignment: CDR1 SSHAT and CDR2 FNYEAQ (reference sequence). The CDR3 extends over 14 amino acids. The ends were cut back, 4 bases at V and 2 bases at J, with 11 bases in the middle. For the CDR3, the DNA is TGTGCCAGCAGCTCCCCCGACAGGCAAGAGACCCAGTACTTC. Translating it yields CASSSPDRQETQYF.

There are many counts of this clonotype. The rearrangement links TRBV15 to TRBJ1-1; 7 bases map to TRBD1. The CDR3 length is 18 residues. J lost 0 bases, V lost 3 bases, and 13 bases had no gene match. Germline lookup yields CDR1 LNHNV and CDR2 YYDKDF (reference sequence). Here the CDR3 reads CATSRTGSDRAMNTEAFF. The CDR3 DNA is TGTGCCACCAGCAGGACAGGGTCCGATAGAGCTATGAACACTGAAGCTTTCTTT.

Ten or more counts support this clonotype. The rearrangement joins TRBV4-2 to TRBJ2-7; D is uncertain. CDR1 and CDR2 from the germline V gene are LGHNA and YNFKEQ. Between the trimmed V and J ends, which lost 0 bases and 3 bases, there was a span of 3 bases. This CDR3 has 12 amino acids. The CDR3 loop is CASSQDSYEQYF. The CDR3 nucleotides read TGTGCCAGCAGCCAAGATAGCTACGAGCAGTACTTC.

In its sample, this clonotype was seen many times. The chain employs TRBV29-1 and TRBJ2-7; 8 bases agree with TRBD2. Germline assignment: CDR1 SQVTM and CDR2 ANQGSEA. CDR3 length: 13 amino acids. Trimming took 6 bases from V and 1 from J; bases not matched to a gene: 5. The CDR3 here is CSVSTSVSYEQYF. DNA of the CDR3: TGCAGCGTGTCGACTAGCGTATCCTACGAGCAGTACTTC.